These T cell receptor beta chains were read from a single sample in a study of T-cell memory formation after mild COVID-19. In TCRdb, the 5' RACE reads were re-called with MiXCR into one record per CDR3 protein. The sample holds 170,000 or so distinct CDR3 sequences, around 21% seen once. The material sequenced was PBMCs or a T cell subset sorted from them (not recorded which). These receptors originate from an adult woman who had mild COVID-19 (a few samples of this study predate the infection). Cell type and time point are not known. Both conserved end residues are part of each CDR3. D genes are given only for firm matches. The listing skips clone size in some rows; elsewhere it reads once, few, many or a size class.

d_call | clone_size | j_call | cdr3_length | v_call | cdr3_nt | cdr3_aa
NA | few | TRBJ2-7 | 15 | TRBV9 | TGTGCCAGCAGCCAGTGGACGGTTAGCTCCTACGAGCAGTACTTC | CASSQWTVSSYEQYF
NA | NA | TRBJ2-1 | 14 | TRBV15 | TGTGCCACCAGCAGAGTTGGAAGGCACAATGAGCAGTTCTTC | CATSRVGRHNEQFF
TRBD1 | NA | TRBJ2-1 | 17 | TRBV15 | TGTGCCACCAGCAGAGATAGGACCGGGACAGGGGTCAATGAGCAGTTCTTC | CATSRDRTGTGVNEQFF
TRBD1 | few | TRBJ2-7 | 15 | TRBV7-9 | TGTGCCAGCAGCTCAGTCTACAGGGGCTCCTACGAGCAGTACTTC | CASSSVYRGSYEQYF
TRBD2 | once | TRBJ2-3 | 16 | TRBV7-9 | TGTGCCAGCAGCTTCGGTCTAGCGGAGACCACAGATACGCAGTATTTT | CASSFGLAETTDTQYF
TRBD2 | NA | TRBJ2-2 | 14 | TRBV7-2 | TGTGCCAGCTCGGGACGGGGGGGCCACGGGGAGCTGTTTTTT | CASSGRGGHGELFF
NA | few | TRBJ2-7 | 14 | TRBV5-1 | TGCGCCAGCAGCTTGGACGGATACTCCTACGAGCAGTACTTC | CASSLDGYSYEQYF
NA | NA | TRBJ1-4 | 15 | TRBV4-1 | TGCGCCAGCAGCCAGAGCCAGGCGGCGAATGAAAAACTGTTTTTT | CASSQSQAANEKLFF
NA | many | TRBJ2-7 | 12 | TRBV12-3/TRBV12-4 | TGTGCCAGCAGTGCTATCTCCTACGAGCAGTACTTC | CASSAISYEQYF
NA | NA | TRBJ2-1 | 12 | TRBV14 | TGTGCCAGCAGCCACACATACAATGAGCAGTTCTTC | CASSHTYNEQFF
TRBD2 | few | TRBJ2-5 | 16 | TRBV7-9 | TGTGCCAGCAGCCACTTTGGGACTAGCGATCAAGAGACCCAGTACTTC | CASSHFGTSDQETQYF
TRBD2 | NA | TRBJ2-1 | 16 | TRBV7-9 | TGTGCCAGCAGCTTAGTTGGACTAGCGGGGTACAATGAGCAGTTCTTC | CASSLVGLAGYNEQFF
TRBD2 | NA | TRBJ2-3 | 15 | TRBV12-3/TRBV12-4 | TGTGCCAGCAACGCGGGGGGGTATATCACAGATACGCAGTATTTT | CASNAGGYITDTQYF
NA | NA | TRBJ2-2 | 14 | TRBV6-5 | TGTGCCAGCAGTTCCAGGCGAGCGGGCGGGGAGCTGTTTTTT | CASSSRRAGGELFF
NA | NA | TRBJ1-1 | 15 | TRBV12-3/TRBV12-4 | TGTGCCAGCAGTTTAGGTTGGGTCATGAACACTGAAGCTTTCTTT | CASSLGWVMNTEAFF
NA | few | TRBJ2-1 | 14 | TRBV4-1 | TGCGCCAGCAGCCAAGAACTAGCTCGCGATGAGCAGTTCTTC | CASSQELARDEQFF
NA | many | TRBJ2-1 | 13 | TRBV24-1 | TGTGCCACCAGTGATCCGGGTCGGAATGAGCAGTTCTTC | CATSDPGRNEQFF
NA | NA | TRBJ1-4 | 13 | TRBV4-2 | TGTGCCAGCAGCAGGGATTTTAATGAAAAACTGTTTTTT | CASSRDFNEKLFF
NA | few | TRBJ2-1 | 15 | TRBV7-9 | TGTGCCAGCAGCCTCACCGACAGCCCGGGGGCTGAGCAGTTCTTC | CASSLTDSPGAEQFF
TRBD2 | once | TRBJ2-1 | 15 | TRBV4-1 | TGCGCCAGCAGCCCGACTAGCGCCCGGGGGAATGAGCAGTTCTTC | CASSPTSARGNEQFF
TRBD1 | NA | TRBJ2-7 | 16 | TRBV5-8 | TGTGCCAGCAGCCTCGAATGGACAGGGAATCGCTACGAGCAGTACTTC | CASSLEWTGNRYEQYF
NA | few | TRBJ2-7 | 13 | TRBV29-1 | TGCAGCGTCCTTGGGACGGACTCCTACGAGCAGTACTTC | CSVLGTDSYEQYF
NA | few | TRBJ2-5 | 14 | TRBV19 | TGTGCCAGCCGAAGGTCGGGGGCGGTGGAGACCCAGTACTTC | CASRRSGAVETQYF
TRBD1 | NA | TRBJ2-7 | 16 | TRBV7-6 | TGTGCCAGCAGCTTTACCACGGGGACAGGGTACTACGAGCAGTACTTC | CASSFTTGTGYYEQYF
NA | NA | TRBJ2-7 | 14 | TRBV24-1 | TGTGCCACCAGTGGTAGCGGTGTCTCCTACGAGCAGTACTTC | CATSGSGVSYEQYF
TRBD2 | NA | TRBJ2-1 | 16 | TRBV7-8 | TGTGCCAGCAGCTTAAGAGGCGCGGGAGGGTACAATGAGCAGTTCTTC | CASSLRGAGGYNEQFF
NA | NA | TRBJ2-1 | 12 | TRBV19 | TGTGCCAGTAGTCAACAGAAGAATGAGCAGTTCTTC | CASSQQKNEQFF
NA | few | TRBJ1-1 | 16 | TRBV12-3/TRBV12-4 | TGTGCCAGCAGTTCCTACCGGGACGCGAAATTTGCTGAAGCTTTCTTT | CASSSYRDAKFAEAFF
NA | NA | TRBJ1-2 | 14 | TRBV27 | TGTGCCAGCAGTTTGCGGCAGACTAACTATGGCTACACCTTC | CASSLRQTNYGYTF
NA | NA | TRBJ2-3 | 15 | TRBV3-1 | TGTGCCAGCAGCCAGCCGGCCCTGGGAATAGATACGCAGTATTTT | CASSQPALGIDTQYF
NA | medium-sized | TRBJ2-2 | 11 | TRBV2 | TGTGCCAGCAGAGCGCCCGGGGAGCTGTTTTTT | CASRAPGELFF
TRBD1 | NA | TRBJ1-1 | 16 | TRBV4-1 | TGCGCCAGCAGCCAGGGGATCAAGAGGGGGCCGACTGAAGCTTTCTTT | CASSQGIKRGPTEAFF
NA | NA | TRBJ2-1 | 11 | TRBV29-1 | TGCAGCGTAGAACCGGGACAAGAGCAGTTCTTC | CSVEPGQEQFF
NA | NA | TRBJ1-5 | 18 | TRBV27 | TGTGCCAGCAGTTTAACCCTCGGACAGCCGTATAGCAATCAGCCCCAGCATTTT | CASSLTLGQPYSNQPQHF
NA | NA | TRBJ2-5 | 14 | TRBV27 | TGTGCCAGCAGTTGGTCGCCGGGCCAAGAGACCCAGTACTTC | CASSWSPGQETQYF
NA | few | TRBJ2-7 | 11 | TRBV20-1 | TGCAGTGCACCGGACGGTTACGAGCAGTACTTC | CSAPDGYEQYF
NA | NA | TRBJ1-1 | 13 | TRBV2 | TGTGCCAGCAAGGTGGGGGCGAACACTGAAGCTTTCTTT | CASKVGANTEAFF
NA | NA | TRBJ1-1 | 14 | TRBV9 | TGTGCCAGCAGCGCACTGACAGAGATCACTGAAGCTTTCTTT | CASSALTEITEAFF
TRBD1 | NA | TRBJ2-7 | 15 | TRBV20-1 | TGCAGTGCTAGGGCCCGGGACAGGGTTATTTACGAGCAGTACTTC | CSARARDRVIYEQYF
TRBD1 | few | TRBJ2-1 | 17 | TRBV5-1 | TGCGCCAGCAGCTCCGGGACAGGGGACCCTTCCTACAATGAGCAGTTCTTC | CASSSGTGDPSYNEQFF
TRBD2 | NA | TRBJ2-3 | 17 | TRBV14 | TGTGCCAGCAGCCAGACCCCGGGACTAGCGGGAGGGGATACGCAGTATTTT | CASSQTPGLAGGDTQYF
NA | NA | TRBJ1-1 | 15 | TRBV7-9 | TGTGCCAGCAGCTTAGCGGCGGGCCAAAACACTGAAGCTTTCTTT | CASSLAAGQNTEAFF
TRBD1 | few | TRBJ2-1 | 15 | TRBV29-1 | TGCAGCGTTGAATTAAGGACAGGTCTCCACAATGAGCAGTTCTTC | CSVELRTGLHNEQFF
TRBD1 | NA | TRBJ1-1 | 12 | TRBV29-1 | TGCAGCGAAACAGGGGGAAACACTGAAGCTTTCTTT | CSETGGNTEAFF